Listed below are T cell receptor beta chains from one sample, sequenced in a study of T-cell reconstitution after alpha-beta-depleted transplantation in children. TCRdb recomputed calls from the PCR reads with MiXCR, one row per CDR3 protein. This sample yields about 280,000 distinct CDR3 sequences, of which more than 9% are seen a single time; 20% to 30% belongs to the top ten. The sequencing used peripheral blood, collected 180 days after TCRalphabeta/CD19-depleted stem cell transplant. The origin of the receptors is a male patient between 2 and 15 years old who had a stem cell transplant for chronic granulomatous disease, so the T cells may come from the graft donor. Both conserved end residues are part of each CDR3. D genes are given only for firm matches. Clone sizes are given selectively: once, few, many, or a class where the clone is expanded.

many	TRBV5-1	NA	TRBJ2-6	TGCGCCAGCAGCCCGCTAGTAACTGGGGCCAACGTCCTGACTTTC	CASSPLVTGANVLTF
many	TRBV20-1	NA	TRBJ2-3	TGCAGTGCTAGTGAAACAGCCGGGGATACGCAGTATTTT	CSASETAGDTQYF
NA	TRBV12-3/TRBV12-4	NA	TRBJ2-4	TGTGCCAGTACCGAAACAGGGACGCACATTCAGTACTTC	CASTETGTHIQYF
many	TRBV20-1	NA	TRBJ2-2	TGCAGTGCTAGAGATCGTAGGGGTCACACCGGGGAGCTGTTTTTT	CSARDRRGHTGELFF
NA	TRBV28	TRBD2	TRBJ2-4	TGTGCCAGCAGTCCAGAGGGACTAGCGGGAAGGGCCAAAAACATTCAGTACTTC	CASSPEGLAGRAKNIQYF
many	TRBV27	TRBD1	TRBJ2-7	TGTGCCAGCAGTTCTTCCGGGACAGTACCCTACGAGCAGTACTTC	CASSSSGTVPYEQYF
many	TRBV5-1	NA	TRBJ1-6	TGCGCCAGCAGCACGGGGAGTGCCTCCTATAATTCACCCCTCCACTTT	CASSTGSASYNSPLHF
many	TRBV7-9	NA	TRBJ2-2	TGTGCCAGCAGCTCCGCCCCGTGGGCCGGGGAGCTGTTTTTT	CASSSAPWAGELFF
many	TRBV10-3	NA	TRBJ1-2	TGTGCCATCAGTGAGTCTGTGACCTATGGCTACACCTTC	CAISESVTYGYTF
few	TRBV12-3/TRBV12-4	NA	TRBJ2-1	TGTGCCAGCAGCTCCGGGACCCGAGCGCAGTTCTTC	CASSSGTRAQFF
many	TRBV5-1	NA	TRBJ1-5	TGCGCCAGCAGCTTGGAAGGACCGGGAAATCAGCCCCAGCATTTT	CASSLEGPGNQPQHF
NA	TRBV6-1	TRBD1	TRBJ2-7	TGTGCCCGGAACACCGGGACAGGGGGTGCGGGCCACGAGCAGTACTTC	CARNTGTGGAGHEQYF
NA	TRBV18	NA	TRBJ1-2	TGTGCCAGCTGGAGGACGGATCATGGCTACACCTTC	CASWRTDHGYTF
many	TRBV20-1	NA	TRBJ2-7	TGCAGTGCGGTCCGACCGGGCTCTGGGGCCTACGAGCAGTACTTC	CSAVRPGSGAYEQYF
many	TRBV6-1	TRBD2	TRBJ2-5	TGTGCCAGCAGTCCCCTAAGACTAGCGGGGACCCAGTACTTC	CASSPLRLAGTQYF
many	TRBV5-1	TRBD2	TRBJ2-1	TGCGCCAGCAGCCTGAGGACTAGCGGGAGCGTCGACAATGAGCAGTTCTTC	CASSLRTSGSVDNEQFF